These 22 T cell receptor beta chains were sequenced from one sample in a study of response to subunit inactivated influenza vaccine. TCRdb re-analysed the RT-PCR reads in MiXCR, keeping a single row per CDR3 protein. The repertoire consists of 610,000 or so distinct CDR3 sequences, with approximately 15% occurring once and the leading ten covering approximately 12%. Sequencing used PBMCs from blood, obtained 11 to 12 days after vaccination. Every receptor here comes from a man aged 45-60 years who received an inactivated influenza vaccine.

This clonotype has just a few counts. CDR3 coding DNA: TGTGCCAGCAGTTACTCGATGTGGGACAGGCCTAACTATAACACTGAAGCTTTCTTT. Amino acids: CASSYSMWDRPNYNTEAFF. V is TRBV6-2 or TRBV6-3 and J is TRBJ1-1; 8 nucleotides agree with TRBD1. CDR3 size: 19 residues. The V segment lost 0 bases and the J segment 2 bases; nucleotides outside the gene matches: 14. CDR1 is MNHEY, CDR2 SVGEGT, per germline.

This clonotype has only a few counts. The genes are TRBV6-1 and TRBJ2-5; D may correspond to TRBD1 or TRBD2 (7 bases each). This CDR3 is built from 15 residues. The V gene's germline CDR1 is MNHNS and CDR2 SASEGT. Trimming removed 5 bases from V and 5 bases from J, with 18 bases in between. The CDR3 region has the DNA TGTGCCAGCAGTCCCCGACAGGGAGGGGAGGAGACCCAGTACTTC. Translating it yields CASSPRQGGEETQYF.

This clonotype was recorded a few times. The rearrangement joins TRBV28 to TRBJ2-5; 11 bases align to TRBD2. This CDR3 comprises 15 residues. Germline CDR1 is MDHEN and CDR2 is SYDVKM. V dropped 5 bases and J dropped 5; count of bases not matched to a gene: 7. The CDR3 protein is CASSPGLAARETQYF. The CDR3 nucleotides read TGTGCCAGCAGTCCGGGACTAGCGGCGAGGGAGACCCAGTACTTC.

This clonotype showed up just a few times. The chain couples TRBV10-3 to TRBJ2-3, with D uncertain. The length of the CDR3 is 14 residues. Trimming took 6 bases from V and 0 from J, leaving 10 bases between them. Germline CDR1 reads ENHRY; CDR2 reads SYGVKD. CDR3 sequence reads: CAISPEPSTDTQYF. CDR3 in DNA: TGTGCCATCAGCCCTGAACCTAGCACAGATACGCAGTATTTT.

This clonotype was observed a handful of times. CDR3 sequence reads: CSARALTPYNEQFF. In DNA form, the CDR3 reads TGCAGTGCTAGAGCCCTAACCCCCTACAATGAGCAGTTCTTC. The rearrangement links TRBV20-1 to TRBJ2-1; D gene uncertain. CDR1 and CDR2 (germline): DFQATT, SNEGSKA (reference sequence). The ends were cut back, 1 base at V and 2 bases at J, with 9 bases in the middle. The CDR3 sequence is 14 residues long.

V gene TRBV4-2 combines with J gene TRBJ2-5; D call uncertain. This CDR3 has 13 residues. The V end was cut by 5 bases, the J end by 5 bases, with 12 bases between. CDR1 is LGHNA, CDR2 YNFKEQ, per germline. CDR3 region: CASSSRYAETQYF. CDR3 coding DNA: TGTGCCAGCAGCTCTCGTTACGCGGAGACCCAGTACTTC.

This chain uses TRBV9 with TRBJ1-1, with TRBD1 matching over 7 bases. The CDR3 spans 16 residues. Germline V gene lookup returns CDR1 SGDLS and CDR2 YYNGEE. V gave up 1 base and J gave up 5 bases; unmatched junction bases: 11. CDR3 protein: CASSVSPGTDLTEAFF. The CDR3 coding sequence is TGTGCCAGCAGCGTATCACCCGGGACAGACCTAACTGAAGCTTTCTTT.

In this sample, this clonotype turned up a few times. The chain has TRBV28 and TRBJ1-1, with a tentative D call TRBD1 (6 bases). The CDR3 sequence is 15 residues long. The V end was cut by 1 base, the J end by 4 bases, with 13 bases between. Germline values: CDR1 MDHEN, CDR2 SYDVKM. CDR3 protein: CASSLLQGRGTEAFF. CDR3 in DNA: TGTGCCAGCAGTTTATTGCAGGGGCGAGGCACTGAAGCTTTCTTT.

The V and J genes are TRBV6-5 and TRBJ2-1, with D perhaps matching TRBD1 (7 bases). Trimming took off 4 bases at V and 8 bases at J, with 15 bases between the two ends. CDR1 is MNHEY and CDR2 is SVGAGI in the germline V gene. There are 14 residues in the CDR3. The CDR3 region is CASSWPQGGDEQFF. DNA of the CDR3: TGTGCCAGCAGTTGGCCCCAGGGGGGCGATGAGCAGTTCTTC.

This clonotype appeared a few times. The chain is built from TRBV7-9 and TRBJ2-2; TRBD1 aligns across 7 bases. J gave up 2 bases and V 5 bases, and 11 bases lay outside the gene matches. The CDR3 runs 17 residues. Germline-derived CDR1 and CDR2 are SEHNR and FQNEAQ (reference sequence). CDR3 in amino acids: CASSVLYRGSNTGELFF. In DNA, the CDR3 is TGTGCCAGCAGCGTTCTCTACAGGGGTAGTAACACCGGGGAGCTGTTTTTT.

V gene TRBV6-5 combines with J gene TRBJ2-2; maybe TRBD2 (5 bases). Germline CDR1 is MNHEY and CDR2 is SVGAGI. Between the trimmed V and J ends, which lost 3 bases and 2 bases, there was a span of 10 bases. The CDR3 extends over 15 amino acids. This chain's CDR3 is CASSYRGRNTGELFF. The CDR3, as DNA: TGTGCCAGCAGTTATCGAGGGAGAAACACCGGGGAGCTGTTTTTT.

This clonotype was detected a few times. The V gene is TRBV12-3 or TRBV12-4, the J gene TRBJ2-1; 11 nucleotides match TRBD1. The CDR3 spans 13 residues. Unmatched junction bases numbered 6, after V lost 4 bases and J lost 13 bases. The CDR3 protein is CASSSGTGGGQFF. In nucleotides, the CDR3 is TGTGCCAGCAGTTCCGGGACAGGGGGTGGTCAGTTCTTC.

A few counts support this clonotype. The chain carries TRBV24-1 and TRBJ1-5; 8 bases fit TRBD1. The CDR3 runs to 16 residues. Trimming cost V 10 bases and J 0 bases; bases outside gene matches: 10. Germline CDR1 and CDR2: KGHDR and SFDVKD. The DNA for the CDR3 is TGTGCCACAAGCGACAGGGGCGCCTTTAGCAATCAGCCCCAGCATTTT. This codes for CATSDRGAFSNQPQHF.

CDR3 nucleotides: TGTGCCATCAGTGGGGACAGAAATCAGCCCCAGCATTTT. Translation gives CAISGDRNQPQHF. This sequence joins TRBV10-3 and TRBJ1-5, with TRBD1 identical over 7 bases. Unmatched junction bases numbered 1, after V lost 4 bases and J lost 4 bases. Germline V gene lookup returns CDR1 ENHRY and CDR2 SYGVKD. The CDR3 is 13 residues long.

In this sample, this clonotype turned up a few times. The rearrangement uses TRBV20-1 and TRBJ1-2; D not certain. This CDR3 region has 13 residues. V dropped 6 bases and J dropped 4 bases, with 15 bases sitting between them. The V gene's germline CDR1 is DFQATT and CDR2 SNEGSKA (reference sequence). The CDR3 nucleotides read TGCAGTGCCTCGGGAGGAACTTCCTATGGCTACACCTTC. Amino acid sequence: CSASGGTSYGYTF.

This clonotype has just a few counts. V usage is TRBV11-1 and J usage is TRBJ2-1, with a possible D match to TRBD1 (5 bases). V was trimmed by 1 base and J by 0 bases, leaving 13 bases between them. The germline CDR1 and CDR2 sequences are SGHAT and FQDESV (reference sequence). The CDR3 sequence is 17 residues long. The CDR3 is CASSLGFQGPSYNEQFF. CDR3 sequence (DNA): TGTGCCAGCAGCTTAGGGTTCCAGGGCCCCTCCTACAATGAGCAGTTCTTC. Together with reference TRBV11-1 and TRBJ2-1, the CDR3 gives the full variable domain: EAEVAQSPRYKITEKSQAVAFWCDPISGHATLYWYRQILGQGPELLVQFQDESVVDDSQLPKDRFSAERLKGVDSTLKIQPAELGDSAMYLCASSLGFQGPSYNEQFFGPGTRLTVL.

J is TRBJ2-7 and V is TRBV5-1; 7 bases match TRBD1. The CDR3 runs 14 residues. CDR1 is SGHRS and CDR2 is YFSETQ in the germline V gene. J lost 5 bases, V lost 4 bases, and 9 bases had no gene match. The CDR3 bases are TGCGCCAGCAGCAAAGACAGGGTGGGGAACGAGCAGTACTTC. Translation: CASSKDRVGNEQYF.

The gene calls are TRBV13 and TRBJ1-2, with TRBD1 matching over 8 bases. CDR1 and CDR2 from the germline V gene are PRHDT and FYEKMQ (reference sequence). Trimming cost V 5 bases and J 8 bases; bases outside gene matches: 10. The CDR3 is made up of 14 amino acids. CDR3 coding DNA: TGTGCCAGCAGCACCACAGGGGGATCTGGGGGCTACACCTTC. It is translated as CASSTTGGSGGYTF.

This clonotype was detected a few times. The CDR3 nucleotides are TGTGCCAGCAGTTACTCGGTGGGGGCCCTCACTGAAGCTTTCTTT. Translation gives CASSYSVGALTEAFF. The V gene is TRBV6-5, the J gene TRBJ1-1, with D perhaps matching TRBD1 (6 bases). The germline V gene has CDR1 MNHEY and CDR2 SVGAGI. V dropped 0 bases and J dropped 4 bases, with 12 bases sitting between them. CDR3 length equals 15 residues.

This clonotype has more than one count but fewer than ten. This sequence joins TRBV5-4 and TRBJ1-2, with D possibly TRBD1 on 5 matching bases. CDR1 and CDR2 from the germline V gene are SGHNT and YYREEE (reference sequence). This CDR3 has 13 amino acids. The V gene lost 5 bases and the J gene lost 3 bases, with 11 bases spanning the gap. The CDR3 protein is CASSFDRYYGYTF. The DNA of the CDR3 is TGTGCCAGCAGTTTTGACAGATACTATGGCTACACCTTC. Drawing the rest from reference TRBV5-4 and TRBJ1-2, the complete variable domain is ETGVTQSPTHLIKTRGQQVTLRCSSQSGHNTVSWYQQALGQGPQFIFQYYREEENGRGNFPPRFSGLQFPNYSSELNVNALELDDSALYLCASSFDRYYGYTFGSGTRLTVV.

The chain has TRBV4-1 and TRBJ1-1; D is possibly TRBD1 (6 bases). V lost 4 bases to trimming and J lost 3 bases, with 15 bases between them. Germline CDR1 is MGHRA and CDR2 is YSYEKL. There are 15 residues in the CDR3. The CDR3 region has the DNA TGCGCCAGCAGCCGTGTACAGGGTGGGGACACTGAAGCTTTCTTT. This sequence encodes CASSRVQGGDTEAFF.

This chain links TRBV12-3 or TRBV12-4 with TRBJ2-7, with D perhaps matching TRBD1 or TRBD2 (5 bases each). Trimming stripped 5 bases from V and 5 bases from J, with 22 bases between. The CDR3 sequence is 16 residues long. This CDR3 reads CASSPRFRDPRNEQYF. The DNA of the CDR3 is TGTGCCAGCAGTCCGAGGTTCAGGGACCCCAGGAACGAGCAGTACTTC.